This TCR beta chain stems from a study of blood T cell repertoires in COVID-19 (dated by TCRdb to between 2020 and 2021). Background for the entire study: Collaborator samples came from the United States, Italy and Spain and covered acute and convalescent phases of COVID-19. The material from the prospective study consisted of cDNA or gDNA derived from T cells, B-cell-depleted T cells, or PBMCs. Deeply sampled blood TCRbeta repertoires from subjects exposed to, actively infected with, or recovered from COVID-19 were included in the dataset. The repertoires were made available in a free public database intended to serve as a resource for research on the immune response to SARS-CoV-2. The samples were drawn from two sources: the first 160 participants of the ongoing ImmuneRACE study, and 1,000 to 1,500 subjects contributed by 6 global collaborators. Sample metadata almost always included a de-identified subject ID, COVID-19 status, age in years and sex. Where HLA class I and class II types were available, the types were taken from metadata supplied by the sample provider, not from assay-based typing. Summary of the overall study and its limitations: How much clinical and demographic metadata was included differed by source and by participant, and the metadata was provided uncurated.

From V the trimming removes 8 bases and from J it removes 5 bases, while the gene matches leave 5 bases of the junction unaccounted for. The CDR3 measures 13 amino acids from cysteine to phenylalanine. The CDR3 DNA has 39 bases and is translated from base 1. CDR1 MNHEY and CDR2 SVGAGI are derived from the germline V gene. TCRbeta CDR3 regions were amplified from genomic DNA using the immunoSEQ Assay, a bias-controlled multiplex PCR. From the authors' description of their analysis: Within the assay, amplification of reference gene primers was used to estimate how many nucleated cells each sample contained. To quantify the absolute abundance of each unique TCRbeta CDR3 rearrangement, sequence reads were collapsed and filtered. For each sample, productive Simpson clonality was calculated by taking the square root of Simpson's diversity index across productive rearrangements. The table comes from immuneACCESS by way of TCRdb, which keeps in-frame sequences with V and J called. Part of the clones is missing from these tables; in studies checked, under half for an unresolved V gene and the rest for unknown reasons. V and J calls and clone size follow that table, whereas D and trimming were derived from the DNA. The sample records 200,000 to 300,000 clones, around 86% of which are singletons. The top ten clonotypes cover roughly 3.3% of the sample.

In the prospective study, participants were 18 to 89 years old, resided in 24 geographic areas of the United States, and were enrolled through a virtual design. Cohort assignment in the prospective study relied on participant-reported clinical history from a screening survey and a study questionnaire. Each participant in the prospective study had whole blood, serum and a nasopharyngeal or oropharyngeal swab collected by mobile phlebotomists. Prospective study participants could optionally give additional blood draws and questionnaires over an approximately two-month period. Blood samples from the prospective study were shipped frozen or at room temperature prior to DNA extraction. A note on this clone: Its antigen is not yet known. Base quality data are lacking; no much larger clone is found one base away.

The rearranged chain carries TRBV6-5 and TRBJ2-1, and 8 junctional nucleotides match TRBD1. Specimen: PBMCs or T cells enriched from blood (not recorded which). The source of this sequence is a middle-aged woman with acute COVID-19. The CDR3 region: CASLWTGNNEQFF. The DNA sequence is as follows: TGTGCCAGCCTCTGGACAGGGAACAATGAGCAGTTCTTC.